The 29 T cell receptor beta chains below were found in one sample sequenced in a study of blood T cell repertoires in COVID-19. TCRdb's table, derived via immunoSEQ multiplex PCR, lists solely in-frame clones and lacks some. The data contain over 80,000 clones, roughly 88% of them singletons. Source material: peripheral blood. The receptors originated from a woman aged 80 or over with acute or convalescent COVID-19.

The chain has TRBV18 and TRBJ1-4; tentatively, D is TRBD1 (6 bases). This CDR3 is built from 14 residues. Germline V gene sequence: CDR1 KGHSH, CDR2 LQKENI. V lost 5 bases and J 0 bases, leaving 7 bases between the germline ends. CDR3 bases: TGTGCCAGCTCAGGACAGACAACTAATGAAAAACTGTTTTTT. Protein sequence: CASSGQTTNEKLFF.

This chain connects TRBV30 to TRBJ2-7; D is unclear. This CDR3 is 11 amino acids long. Between the trimmed V and J ends, which lost 5 bases and 3 bases, there was a span of 8 bases. Germline CDR1 GTSNPN, CDR2 SVGIG (reference sequence). The CDR3: CAWVVGYEQYF. CDR3 coding DNA: TGTGCCTGGGTAGTCGGCTACGAGCAGTACTTC. The full variable domain, completed using reference TRBV30 and TRBJ2-7, is SQTIHQWPATLVQPVGSPLSLECTVEGTSNPNLYWYRQAAGRGLQLLFYSVGIGQISSEVPQNLSASRPQDRQFILSSKKLLLSDSGFYLCAWVVGYEQYFGPGTRLTVT.

The gene calls are TRBV19 and TRBJ1-5, with unresolved D. CDR3 length: 16 residues. Germline V gives CDR1 LNHDA, CDR2 SQIVND (reference sequence). The V gene lost 7 bases and the J gene lost 0 bases, with 16 bases spanning the gap. DNA of the CDR3: TGTGCCAGTAATCTGAGAGGGCAGCATAGCAATCAGCCCCAGCATTTT. Translation gives CASNLRGQHSNQPQHF. The full variable domain, in which reference TRBV19 and TRBJ1-5 provide the parts outside the CDR3, is DGGITQSPKYLFRKEGQNVTLSCEQNLNHDAMYWYRQDPGQGLRLIYYSQIVNDFQKGDIAEGYSVSREKKESFPLTVTSAQKNPTAFYLCASNLRGQHSNQPQHFGDGTRLSIL.

The J gene is TRBJ2-2, the V gene TRBV28; TRBD2 matches 11 bases. Germline CDR1 MDHEN, CDR2 SYDVKM. The CDR3 extends over 17 amino acids. V dropped 6 bases and J dropped 6; count of bases not matched to a gene: 12. CDR3 sequence: CASREFSGRANSGELFF. The CDR3 DNA reads TGTGCCAGCAGAGAATTTAGCGGGAGGGCCAATTCCGGGGAGCTGTTTTTT.

The chain recombines TRBV28 with TRBJ2-3, with 7 nucleotides matching TRBD1. V dropped 10 bases and J dropped 0; count of bases not matched to a gene: 1. Looked up from germline, CDR1 is MDHEN and CDR2 is SYDVKM. The length of the CDR3 is 12 residues. The CDR3 bases are TGTGCCAACAGGGGCAGCACAGATACGCAGTATTTT. This encodes CANRGSTDTQYF.

This clone was counted between two and nine times. This rearrangement joins TRBV10-3 to TRBJ1-2; TRBD1 matches at 9 bases. Germline CDR1 ENHRY, CDR2 SYGVKD. The V and J ends lost 6 bases and 2 bases, in that order; junction bases with no gene match: 1. This CDR3 comprises 13 residues. CDR3 in DNA: TGTGCCATCAGACAGGGGGCCAACTATGGCTACACCTTC. Translated: CAIRQGANYGYTF.

The chain uses TRBV5-1 and TRBJ1-3, with D possibly being TRBD1 (5 bases). The V gene's germline CDR1 is SGHRS and CDR2 YFSETQ. This CDR3 contains 14 residues. The V and J ends lost 4 bases and 1 base respectively, with 9 bases between them. The CDR3, as DNA: TGCGCCAGCAGCGACAGAGGATCTGGAAACACCATATATTTT. This translates into CASSDRGSGNTIYF.

The CDR3 region has the DNA TGTGCCTGGAGTCCGGACTCGAGCTCCTACAATGAGCAGTTCTTC. Protein: CAWSPDSSSYNEQFF. V and J are TRBV30 and TRBJ2-1; tentative D call: TRBD2 (5 bases). V was shortened by 2 bases and J by 0 bases, with 11 bases between the two germline ends. Looked up from germline, CDR1 is GTSNPN and CDR2 is SVGIG (reference sequence). CDR3 length: 15 residues. Using reference TRBV30 and TRBJ2-1 for the parts outside the CDR3, the full variable domain is SQTIHQWPATLVQPVGSPLSLECTVEGTSNPNLYWYRQAAGRGLQLLFYSVGIGQISSEVPQNLSASRPQDRQFILSSKKLLLSDSGFYLCAWSPDSSSYNEQFFGPGTRLTVL.

The V call is TRBV27, the J call TRBJ1-5; D may be TRBD1 (5 bases). The CDR3 extends over 13 amino acids. CDR1 is MNHEY, CDR2 SMNVEV, per germline (reference sequence). The germline V and J ends were trimmed by 5 bases and 4 bases, with 9 bases remaining between them. The CDR3 loop reads CASSTTGNQPQHF. CDR3 DNA: TGTGCCAGCAGTACTACAGGAAATCAGCCCCAGCATTTT.

About this clone itself: In this CDR3 the conserved last residue, phenylalanine or tryptophan, is missing, so a read error is likely. The J gene is TRBJ1-2, the V gene TRBV28; 9 nucleotides align to TRBD1. The V gene end was trimmed by 3 bases and the J gene end by 6 bases; junction bases not matched to a gene: 5. CDR1 and CDR2 from the germline V gene are MDHEN and SYDVKM. The CDR3 sequence is 14 residues long. CDR3 in DNA: TGTGCCAGCAGTTTGGTAAACAGGGGGCATGGCTACACCCTC. Encoded protein: CASSLVNRGHGYTL.

The chain's CDR3 is CASSYWTGGVGAEAFF. In nucleotides, the CDR3 is TGTGCCAGCAGCTACTGGACAGGGGGCGTAGGTGCTGAAGCTTTCTTT. The chain joins TRBV7-9 to TRBJ1-1; 11 nucleotides match TRBD1. V was clipped by 4 bases and J by 6 bases; unmatched bases: 10. The length of the CDR3 is 16 residues. Germline CDR1 reads SEHNR; CDR2 reads FQNEAQ (reference sequence). The variable domain in full, completed from reference TRBV7-9 and TRBJ1-1, reads DTGVSQNPRHKITKRGQNVTFRCDPISEHNRLYWYRQTLGQGPEFLTYFQNEAQLEKSRLLSDRFSAERPKGSFSTLEIQRTEQGDSAMYLCASSYWTGGVGAEAFFGQGTRLTVV.

This clone was observed a handful of times. The chain has TRBV11-3 and TRBJ2-1, with TRBD2 matching over 11 bases. The J segment lost 4 bases and the V segment lost 5 bases, leaving 4 bases of the junction unmatched. The CDR3 spans 15 residues. Germline-derived CDR1 and CDR2 are SGHNT and YENEEA. The CDR3 coding sequence is TGTGCCAGCAGCGCGGGACTAGCGGATTACAATGAGCAGTTCTTC. Translated: CASSAGLADYNEQFF.

The chain recombines TRBV30 with TRBJ2-3, with D possibly being TRBD1 (5 bases). Germline CDR1 GTSNPN, CDR2 SVGIG (reference sequence). Trimming took 8 bases from V and 1 from J, leaving 13 bases between them. CDR3 length equals 13 residues. CDR3 region: CAIYRTRTDTQYF. The DNA for the CDR3 is TGTGCCATTTACAGGACCCGCACAGATACGCAGTATTTT.

The chain is built from TRBV6-5 and TRBJ2-7; 7 positions match TRBD2. The length of the CDR3 is 14 residues. Trimming took 0 bases from V and 3 from J; bases not matched to a gene: 2. Germline V gives CDR1 MNHEY, CDR2 SVGAGI. In nucleotides, the CDR3 is TGTGCCAGCAGTTACTCTGCGGGAGACTACGAGCAGTACTTC. Translation: CASSYSAGDYEQYF.

V gene TRBV3-1 (or the pseudogene TRBV3-2) combines with J gene TRBJ2-4, with 14 bases that match TRBD2. The ends lost 5 bases at V and 1 base at J; junction bases unmatched: 7. CDR1 and CDR2 (germline): LGHDT, YNNKEL (reference sequence). This CDR3 region has 18 residues. The CDR3 reads CASSKWTSGRRAKNIQYF. The CDR3 DNA is TGTGCCAGCAGCAAGTGGACTAGCGGGAGGAGGGCCAAAAACATTCAGTACTTC.

V and J are TRBV15 and TRBJ2-2; 14 bases agree with TRBD2. This CDR3 has 15 residues. Losses at the gene ends were 9 bases for V and 3 bases for J; bases not matched to a gene: 3. Looked up from germline, CDR1 is LNHNV and CDR2 is YYDKDF (reference sequence). CDR3 residues: CATTSGGADTGELFF. CDR3 bases: TGTGCCACGACTAGCGGGGGGGCAGACACCGGGGAGCTGTTTTTT. Together with reference TRBV15 and TRBJ2-2, the CDR3 gives the full variable domain: DAMVIQNPRYQVTQFGKPVTLSCSQTLNHNVMYWYQQKSSQAPKLLFHYYDKDFNNEADTPDNFQSRRPNTSFCFLDIRSPGLGDTAMYLCATTSGGADTGELFFGEGSRLTVL.

V and J are TRBV9 and TRBJ1-5; 7 nucleotides line up with TRBD1. The CDR3 has 14 amino acids. CDR1 SGDLS and CDR2 YYNGEE come from the germline V gene. Trimming removed 4 bases from V and 7 bases from J; junction bases left unmatched: 8. The CDR3 sequence: CASSFLRGCQPQHF. The CDR3 DNA sequence: TGTGCCAGCAGCTTTCTCAGGGGGTGCCAGCCCCAGCATTTT.

The chain recombines TRBV2 with TRBJ2-3, with a possible D match to TRBD2 (5 bases). The germline CDR1 and CDR2 sequences are SNHLY and FYNNEI. CDR3 length equals 14 residues. V lost 5 bases and J lost 2, with 11 bases in between. CDR3 in DNA: TGTGCCAGCAGTCCCCTAGCTAACACAGATACGCAGTATTTT. Residues: CASSPLANTDTQYF.

This clone was seen just once. The genes are TRBV5-1 and TRBJ2-6, with 8 nucleotides matching TRBD1. This CDR3 is built from 19 residues. The junction had 9 bases not matched to a gene; V was cut back by 1 base and J by 0 bases. Germline V gene data show CDR1 as SGHRS and CDR2 as YFSETQ. The CDR3 coding sequence is TGCGCCAGCAGCTTGTACTCGGGACAGGCCCTCTCTGGGGCCAACGTCCTGACTTTC. This encodes CASSLYSGQALSGANVLTF.

V and J are TRBV18 and TRBJ1-1; 8 bases fit TRBD1. This CDR3 comprises 14 residues. V dropped 6 bases and J dropped 0; count of bases not matched to a gene: 3. Germline V lookup: CDR1 KGHSH, CDR2 LQKENI. The CDR3 coding sequence is TGTGCCAGCTCCCCGACAGGGGTGAACACTGAAGCTTTCTTT. It specifies CASSPTGVNTEAFF.

The rearrangement links TRBV7-2 to TRBJ2-1; TRBD2 might be the D (6 bases). V was clipped by 5 bases and J by 5 bases, with 16 bases between them. Germline CDR1 reads SGHTA; CDR2 reads FQGNSA. The CDR3 consists of 15 residues. The CDR3 DNA is TGTGCCAGCAGCAGCGAGGGTAGCGGAGACAATGAGCAGTTCTTC. Amino acid sequence: CASSSEGSGDNEQFF.

This clone was seen only once. The chain recombines TRBV29-1 with TRBJ1-5, with D unresolved. There are 14 residues in the CDR3. Germline V CDR1 and CDR2: SQVTM, ANQGSEA. Trimming removed 6 bases from V and 4 bases from J, with 16 bases in between. CDR3 nucleotides: TGCAGCGTCTCTTACTCAGTCGGGAATCAGCCCCAGCATTTT. This translates into CSVSYSVGNQPQHF.

The genes are TRBV9 and TRBJ2-2; TRBD1 is a possible D gene (5 bases). V lost 0 bases and J lost 5, with 8 bases in between. Germline-derived CDR1 and CDR2 are SGDLS and YYNGEE. The CDR3 runs 14 residues. CDR3 region: CASSVAGQTGELFF. CDR3 bases: TGTGCCAGCAGCGTAGCCGGACAAACCGGGGAGCTGTTTTTT.

The rearrangement links TRBV27 to TRBJ1-1; D uncertain. The CDR3 loop spans 13 amino acids. Germline V gene sequence: CDR1 MNHEY, CDR2 SMNVEV (reference sequence). V lost 2 bases and J 6 bases, leaving 10 bases between the germline ends. In DNA form, the CDR3 reads TGTGCCAGCAGTTTAAAGCGGACCTCTGAAGCTTTCTTT. This sequence encodes CASSLKRTSEAFF.

This clone was picked up one time. The chain employs TRBV2 and TRBJ1-1, with 10 bases fitting TRBD1. The CDR3 has 15 amino acids. Losses at the gene ends were 6 bases for V and 4 bases for J; bases not matched to a gene: 8. From germline, CDR1 is SNHLY and CDR2 FYNNEI. CDR3 nucleotide sequence: TGTGCCAGCAGACCGACAGGGGGCTCGGCCACTGAAGCTTTCTTT. Translated: CASRPTGGSATEAFF.

There are a few counts of this clone. The J gene is TRBJ1-4, the V gene TRBV28, with 8 bases fitting TRBD1. Looked up from germline, CDR1 is MDHEN and CDR2 is SYDVKM. The V gene end was trimmed by 5 bases and the J gene end by 6 bases; junction bases not matched to a gene: 5. The CDR3 runs to 14 residues. CDR3 in amino acids: CASSQQGVDEKLFF. DNA for the CDR3: TGTGCCAGCAGTCAACAGGGGGTGGATGAAAAACTGTTTTTT.

V gene TRBV28 combines with J gene TRBJ2-3; TRBD1 aligns across 9 bases. The CDR3 totals 15 residues. V was pared by 5 bases and J by 3 bases, with 6 bases of the junction left unmatched. The germline V gene encodes CDR1 MDHEN and CDR2 SYDVKM. The CDR3: CASSEPGTGTDTQYF. The CDR3 DNA is TGTGCCAGCAGTGAGCCCGGGACAGGGACAGATACGCAGTATTTT.

This clone has just one count. V is TRBV30 and J is TRBJ1-4, with 8 bases that match TRBD1. Germline values: CDR1 GTSNPN, CDR2 SVGIG (reference sequence). V was pared by 3 bases and J by 5 bases, with 11 bases of the junction left unmatched. The CDR3 contains 16 residues. The CDR3 protein is CAWRGDRSHLNEKLFF. In DNA form, the CDR3 reads TGTGCCTGGAGGGGGGACAGGTCCCACCTCAATGAAAAACTGTTTTTT.

The chain employs TRBV7-9 and TRBJ2-1; no clear D. The V end lost 2 bases, the J end lost 3 bases, and 11 bases lay between the germline ends. Per germline, CDR1 SEHNR and CDR2 FQNEAQ (reference sequence). The CDR3 consists of 15 residues. The CDR3 is CASSLPGAVYNEQFF. CDR3 nucleotide sequence: TGTGCCAGCAGCTTACCAGGCGCCGTCTACAATGAGCAGTTCTTC.